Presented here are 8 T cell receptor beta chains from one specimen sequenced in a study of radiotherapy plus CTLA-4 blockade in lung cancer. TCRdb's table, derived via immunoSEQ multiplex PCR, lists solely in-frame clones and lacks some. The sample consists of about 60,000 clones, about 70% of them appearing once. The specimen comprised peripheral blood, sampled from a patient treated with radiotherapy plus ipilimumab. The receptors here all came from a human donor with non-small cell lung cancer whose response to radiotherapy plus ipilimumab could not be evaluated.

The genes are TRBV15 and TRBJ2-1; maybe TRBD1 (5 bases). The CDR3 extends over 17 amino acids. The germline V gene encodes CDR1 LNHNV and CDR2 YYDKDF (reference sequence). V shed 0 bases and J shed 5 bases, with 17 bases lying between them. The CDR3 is CATSRELLSGLNNEQFF. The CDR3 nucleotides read TGTGCCACCAGCAGAGAACTTCTGTCAGGGCTAAACAATGAGCAGTTCTTC.

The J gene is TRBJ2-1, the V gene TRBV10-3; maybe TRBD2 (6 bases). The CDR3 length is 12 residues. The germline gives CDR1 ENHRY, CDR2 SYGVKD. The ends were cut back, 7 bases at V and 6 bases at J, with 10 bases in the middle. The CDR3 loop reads CAIKAGGNEQFF. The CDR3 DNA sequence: TGTGCCATCAAGGCCGGGGGCAATGAGCAGTTCTTC.

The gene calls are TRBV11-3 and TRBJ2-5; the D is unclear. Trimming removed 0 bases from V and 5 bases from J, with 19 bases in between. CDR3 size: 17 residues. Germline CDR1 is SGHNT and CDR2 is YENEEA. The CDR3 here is CASSLDPGFGISETQYF. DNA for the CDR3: TGTGCCAGCAGCTTAGATCCCGGGTTCGGTATATCGGAGACCCAGTACTTC.

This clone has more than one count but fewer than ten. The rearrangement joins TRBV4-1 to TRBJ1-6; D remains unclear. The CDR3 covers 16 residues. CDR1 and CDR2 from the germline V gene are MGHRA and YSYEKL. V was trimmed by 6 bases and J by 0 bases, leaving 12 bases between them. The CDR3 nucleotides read TGCGCCAGCAGTATTAGTGCGGTCTCCTATAATTCACCCCTCCACTTT. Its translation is CASSISAVSYNSPLHF.

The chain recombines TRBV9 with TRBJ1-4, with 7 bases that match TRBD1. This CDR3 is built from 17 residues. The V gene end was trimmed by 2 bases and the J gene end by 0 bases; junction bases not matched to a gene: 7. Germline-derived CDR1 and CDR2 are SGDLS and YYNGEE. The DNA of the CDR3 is TGTGCCAGCAGCGTCGGGCAGGGGGTTGCAACTAATGAAAAACTGTTTTTT. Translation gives CASSVGQGVATNEKLFF.

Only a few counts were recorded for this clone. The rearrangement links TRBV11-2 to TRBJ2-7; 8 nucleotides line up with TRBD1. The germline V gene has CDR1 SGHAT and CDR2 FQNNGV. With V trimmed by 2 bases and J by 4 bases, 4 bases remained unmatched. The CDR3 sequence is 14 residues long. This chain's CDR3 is CASSLTQGGYEQYF. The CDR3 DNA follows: TGTGCCAGCAGCTTAACACAGGGGGGTTACGAGCAGTACTTC. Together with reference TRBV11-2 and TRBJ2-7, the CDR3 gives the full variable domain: EAGVAQSPRYKIIEKRQSVAFWCNPISGHATLYWYQQILGQGPKLLIQFQNNGVVDDSQLPKDRFSAERLKGVDSTLKIQPAKLEDSAVYLCASSLTQGGYEQYFGPGTRLTVT.

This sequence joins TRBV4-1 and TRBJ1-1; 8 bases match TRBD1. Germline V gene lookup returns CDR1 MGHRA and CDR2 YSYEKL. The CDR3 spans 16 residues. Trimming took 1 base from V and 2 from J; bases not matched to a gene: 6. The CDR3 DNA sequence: TGCGCCAGCAGCCAAGCGCACCAGGGGGCAAACACTGAAGCTTTCTTT. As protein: CASSQAHQGANTEAFF.

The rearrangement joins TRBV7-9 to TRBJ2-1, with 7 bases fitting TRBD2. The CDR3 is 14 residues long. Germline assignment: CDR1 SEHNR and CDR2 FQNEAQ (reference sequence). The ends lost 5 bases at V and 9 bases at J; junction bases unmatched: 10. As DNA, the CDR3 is TGTGCCAGCAGCCCGACCCTGGGGAGGGGTGAGCAGTTCTTC. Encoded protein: CASSPTLGRGEQFF.